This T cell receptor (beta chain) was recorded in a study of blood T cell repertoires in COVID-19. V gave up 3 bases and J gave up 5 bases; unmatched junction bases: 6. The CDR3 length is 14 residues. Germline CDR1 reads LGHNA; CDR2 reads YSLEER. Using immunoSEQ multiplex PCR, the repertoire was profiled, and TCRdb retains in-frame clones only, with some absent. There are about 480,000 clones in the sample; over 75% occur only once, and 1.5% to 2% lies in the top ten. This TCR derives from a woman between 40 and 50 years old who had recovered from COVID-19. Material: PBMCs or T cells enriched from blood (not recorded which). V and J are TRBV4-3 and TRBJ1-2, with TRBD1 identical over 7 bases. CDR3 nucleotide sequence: TGCGCCAGCAGCCAGACGACAGGGTGGTATGGCTACACCTTC. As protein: CASSQTTGWYGYTF.